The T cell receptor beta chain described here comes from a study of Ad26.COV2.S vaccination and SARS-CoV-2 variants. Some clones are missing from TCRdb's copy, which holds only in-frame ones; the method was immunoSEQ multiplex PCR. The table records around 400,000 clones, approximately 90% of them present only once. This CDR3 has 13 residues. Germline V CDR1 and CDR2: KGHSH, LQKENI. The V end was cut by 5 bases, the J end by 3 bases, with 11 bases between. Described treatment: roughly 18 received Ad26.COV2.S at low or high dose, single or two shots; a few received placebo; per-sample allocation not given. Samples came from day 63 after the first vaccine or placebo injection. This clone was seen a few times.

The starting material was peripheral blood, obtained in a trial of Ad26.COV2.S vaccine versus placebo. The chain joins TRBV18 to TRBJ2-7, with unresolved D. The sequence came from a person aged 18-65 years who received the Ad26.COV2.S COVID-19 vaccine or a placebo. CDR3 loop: CASSLGPFYEQYF. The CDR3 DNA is TGTGCCAGCTCATTAGGGCCCTTCTACGAGCAGTACTTC.